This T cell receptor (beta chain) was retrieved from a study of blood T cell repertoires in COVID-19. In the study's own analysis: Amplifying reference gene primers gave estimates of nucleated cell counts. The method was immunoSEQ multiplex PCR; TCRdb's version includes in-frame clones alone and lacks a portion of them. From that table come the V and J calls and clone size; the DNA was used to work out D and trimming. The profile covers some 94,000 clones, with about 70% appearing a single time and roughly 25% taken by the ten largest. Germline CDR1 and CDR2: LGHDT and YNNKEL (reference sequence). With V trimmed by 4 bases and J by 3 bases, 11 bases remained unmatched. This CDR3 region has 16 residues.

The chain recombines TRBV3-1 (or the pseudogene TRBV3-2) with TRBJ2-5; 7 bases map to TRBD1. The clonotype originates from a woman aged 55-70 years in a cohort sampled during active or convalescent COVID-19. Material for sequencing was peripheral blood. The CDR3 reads CASSPLLRTGEETQYF. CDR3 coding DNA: TGTGCCAGCAGCCCGTTACTGCGTACAGGGGAAGAGACCCAGTACTTC.